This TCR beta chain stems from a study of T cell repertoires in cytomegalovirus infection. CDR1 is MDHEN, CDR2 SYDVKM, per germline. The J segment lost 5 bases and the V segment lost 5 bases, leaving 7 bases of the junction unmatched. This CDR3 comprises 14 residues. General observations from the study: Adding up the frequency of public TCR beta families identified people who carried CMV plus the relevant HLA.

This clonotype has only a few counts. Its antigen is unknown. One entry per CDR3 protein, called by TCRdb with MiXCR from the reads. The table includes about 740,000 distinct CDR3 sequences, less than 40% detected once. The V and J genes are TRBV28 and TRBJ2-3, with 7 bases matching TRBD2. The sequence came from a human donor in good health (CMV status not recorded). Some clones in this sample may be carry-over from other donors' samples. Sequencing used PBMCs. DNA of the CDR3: TGTGCCAGCAGTGGGGGGACTATAGGAGATACGCAGTATTTT. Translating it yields CASSGGTIGDTQYF.